The subject of this entry is one T cell receptor beta chain. Its specificity is unknown. The CDR3 totals 11 residues. V lost 7 bases and J 5 bases, leaving 11 bases between the germline ends. Germline loops: CDR1 DFQATT, CDR2 SNEGSKA (reference sequence). All sequencing subjects had displayed CD8+CD57+ cell expansion on flow cytometry. Severe acquired aplastic anemia affected all patients. Profiling that covered TCR beta VDJ and CDR3 relied on genomic DNA as its template. Via MiXCR, TCRdb re-called the reads, giving one row per CDR3 protein. Of more than 45,000 distinct CDR3 sequences detected, around 57% appear once; the ten largest clones hold approximately 15%. The sample belongs to a study of CD8+CD57+ T cells in acquired aplastic anemia. Study information: DNA from sorted CD4+ and CD8+ cells averaged roughly 3.2 ug.

The study's findings and limits: No significant difference in CD8+ Simpson's diversity was found between patients and controls. Patients shared under 30 CD8+ CDR3 sequences with controls.

The chain is built from TRBV20-1 and TRBJ2-5, with no clear D. The clonotype comes from a human donor with aplastic anemia. Material: sorted CD4+, CD8+, or CD8+CD57+ T cells (not recorded which) from PBMCs. CDR3 protein: CSGLTGETQYF. CDR3 nucleotides: TGCAGTGGTCTAACTGGGGAGACCCAGTACTTC.